This paragraph covers one T cell receptor (beta chain) sequence. The antigen remains unidentified. CDR1 SGHRS and CDR2 YFSETQ come from the germline V gene. Trimming stripped 4 bases from V and 4 bases from J, with 14 bases between. This CDR3 comprises 15 residues. This sample is part of a study of beta chain features in type 1 diabetes. Whole-study context: Analysis included 107,917,701 sorted cells drawn from all samples.

The authors reverse transcribed all of the isolated RNA, so sequencing captured expressed TCRB transcripts. Libraries were prepared by immunoSEQ multiplex PCR; TCRdb keeps only in-frame clonotypes and omits some of them. This sample has hundreds of thousands of clones, with roughly a sixth found just once. Averaging about 120 mL, one heparinised blood draw was given by each donor. Whole-study findings and limits: The cDNA sequencing approach could over-represent high-TCR-expressing cells. The naive, central memory and Treg TCRB repertoires looked more alike in patients than they did in healthy donors.

The source of this sequence is a man aged 18-30 years in good health. The chain links TRBV5-1 to TRBJ1-4, with D possibly being TRBD1 (5 bases). The sequenced material came from naive CD4+ T cells from blood. The CDR3 is CASSQQASGNEKLFF. In DNA form, the CDR3 reads TGCGCCAGCAGCCAACAGGCTTCGGGTAATGAAAAACTGTTTTTT.